This note documents a single T cell receptor beta chain sequence. Its antigen is still unknown. Time point: week 47, end of study. Each dose of the vaccine consisted of 300 ug of mutant IDH1 20-mer peptide, with topical imiquimod. Patients received eight vaccinations in weeks 1, 3, 5, 7, 11, 15, 19, 23. The repertoire was sequenced with immunoSEQ multiplex PCR; TCRdb's copy has only in-frame clones and lacks some. The profile covers around 65,000 clones, with around four fifths appearing a single time and 3.8% taken by the ten largest. Losses at the gene ends were 7 bases for V and 4 bases for J; bases not matched to a gene: 9. Germline lookup yields CDR1 SGHRS and CDR2 YFSETQ. This CDR3 comprises 16 residues. The record originates from a study of a mutant IDH1 vaccine in newly diagnosed glioma. Study at large: Patients received vaccination from 4-6 weeks after radiotherapy alone, or with temozolomide cycles. Standard pretreatment was either radiotherapy, temozolomide, or, for most, radiochemotherapy with temozolomide.

Whole-study results and caveats: No link was apparently found between pseudoprogression and changes in top peripheral T cell clonotypes.

This TCR came from a young man with glioma. This material consisted of PBMCs, taken from a glioma patient whose treatment included an IDH1 peptide vaccine. The chain has TRBV5-1 and TRBJ2-2; 11 positions match TRBD1. This CDR3 is CASDRGQGAGTGELFF. CDR3 nucleotide sequence: TGCGCCAGCGACCGCGGACAGGGGGCTGGCACCGGGGAGCTGTTTTTT.